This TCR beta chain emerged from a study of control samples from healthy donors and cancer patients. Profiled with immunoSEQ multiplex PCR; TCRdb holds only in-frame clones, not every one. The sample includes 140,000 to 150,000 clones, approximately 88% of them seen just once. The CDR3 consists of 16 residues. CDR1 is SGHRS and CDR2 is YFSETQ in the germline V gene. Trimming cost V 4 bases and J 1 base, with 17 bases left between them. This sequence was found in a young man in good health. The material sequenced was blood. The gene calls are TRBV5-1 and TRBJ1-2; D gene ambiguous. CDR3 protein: CASSPPLEKLNYGYTF. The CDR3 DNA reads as TGCGCCAGCAGCCCCCCACTTGAGAAGCTTAACTATGGCTACACCTTC.